What follows describes a single T cell receptor (beta chain). The entry originates in a study of blood T cell repertoires in COVID-19. Overall study: Acute and convalescent COVID-19 specimens originated in the United States, Italy and Spain. In each case, the material was cDNA or gDNA derived from T cells, B-cell-depleted T cells, or PBMCs.

Enrolment of Seattle patients took place during active infection, and they were followed longitudinally. This CDR3 has 15 residues. Looked up from germline, CDR1 is ENHRY and CDR2 is SYGVKD. With 7 bases removed from V and 4 bases from J, the gap between germline ends came to 18 bases. The authors' processing: For nucleated cells, counts were estimated from reference gene primer amplification. The method was immunoSEQ multiplex PCR; TCRdb's version includes in-frame clones alone and lacks a portion of them. That table is the source of V, J and clone size, and D and trimming were worked out from the DNA. The sample records 250,000 to 300,000 clones, approximately 89% being singletons.

The chain uses TRBV10-3 and TRBJ2-3; D possibly corresponds to TRBD1 (5 bases). Sequences were obtained from peripheral blood. This sequence was found in a woman under 40 with COVID-19, enrolled during active disease. CDR3 bases: TGTGCCATCATGGCCGGACAAGGAAGCGCAGATACGCAGTATTTT. As protein: CAIMAGQGSADTQYF.